The clone carrying this TCR beta chain was recorded at least ten times. This sample was taken from a study of T-cell reconstitution after alpha-beta-depleted transplantation in children. Germline V gene data show CDR1 as SGHRS and CDR2 as YFSETQ. The germline V and J ends were trimmed by 0 bases and 4 bases, with 10 bases remaining between them. The CDR3 length is 14 residues. Researchers prepared the TCRbeta library using unique molecular identifiers, the study reports. TCRdb re-called the PCR reads through MiXCR, storing one row per CDR3 protein. The sample yields 190,000 or so distinct CDR3 sequences, over 5.5% seen once.

The gene calls are TRBV5-1 and TRBJ2-5; no clear D gene. The sequence came from a human donor who donated a stem cell graft to a child with Wiskott-Aldrich syndrome. The sample here was PBMCs from the stem cell graft donor, taken from the stem cell graft. CDR3: CASSLGGFRETQYF. CDR3 nucleotide sequence: TGCGCCAGCAGCTTGGGTGGGTTTAGAGAGACCCAGTACTTC.